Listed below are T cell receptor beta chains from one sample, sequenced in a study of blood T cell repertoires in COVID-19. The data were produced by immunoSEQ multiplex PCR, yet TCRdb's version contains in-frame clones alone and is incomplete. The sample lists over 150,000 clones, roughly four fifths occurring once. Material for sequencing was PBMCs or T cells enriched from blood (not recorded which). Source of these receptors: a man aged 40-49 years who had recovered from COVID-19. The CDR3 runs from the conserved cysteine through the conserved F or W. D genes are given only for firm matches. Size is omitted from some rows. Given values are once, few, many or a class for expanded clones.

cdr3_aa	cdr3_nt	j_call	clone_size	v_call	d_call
CASTKSGATEAFF	TGTGCCAGCACCAAATCAGGGGCCACTGAAGCTTTCTTT	TRBJ1-1	once	TRBV7-9	.
CASRPQGPYGYTF	TGTGCCAGCAGACCACAGGGACCCTATGGCTACACCTTC	TRBJ1-2	.	TRBV12-3/TRBV12-4	.
CASSAQGGYQPQHF	TGTGCCAGCAGCGCACAGGGAGGGTATCAGCCCCAGCATTTT	TRBJ1-5	.	TRBV6-5	.
CASSLLFGDYEQYF	TGTGCCAGCAGTTTATTATTCGGAGACTACGAGCAGTACTTC	TRBJ2-7	once	TRBV28	.
CASRAGGGAGKTGELFF	TGTGCCAGTAGAGCTGGCGGGGGGGCGGGGAAAACCGGGGAGCTGTTTTTT	TRBJ2-2	.	TRBV19	TRBD2
CASSQDQARNTEAFF	TGCGCCAGCAGCCAAGATCAGGCGAGGAACACTGAAGCTTTCTTT	TRBJ1-1	.	TRBV4-1	.
CAISESREGSPLHF	TGTGCCATCAGTGAGTCCAGAGAGGGTTCACCCCTCCACTTT	TRBJ1-6	.	TRBV10-3	.
CASSPPPGQGQNEQFF	TGCGCCAGCAGTCCTCCTCCGGGACAGGGGCAGAATGAGCAGTTCTTC	TRBJ2-1	.	TRBV5-1	TRBD1
CASSQGDRSPYGYTF	TGTGCCAGCAGCCAAGGGGACAGGAGCCCTTATGGCTACACCTTC	TRBJ1-2	many	TRBV3-1/TRBV3-2	TRBD1
CASSLRNTLGVLGYGYTF	TGTGCCAGCAGCTTAAGGAATACTCTCGGGGTGTTGGGCTATGGCTACACCTTC	TRBJ1-2	.	TRBV7-2	.
CAISESWGVDQPQHF	TGTGCCATCAGTGAGTCATGGGGGGTGGATCAGCCCCAGCATTTT	TRBJ1-5	.	TRBV10-3	.
CASSMGFGTSGPGRLAKNIQYF	TGTGCCAGTAGTATGGGGTTTGGGACTAGCGGACCTGGGAGGTTAGCCAAAAACATTCAGTACTTC	TRBJ2-4	.	TRBV19	TRBD2
CASSGQGTNEKLFF	TGTGCCAGCAGCGGACAGGGTACTAATGAAAAACTGTTTTTT	TRBJ1-4	.	TRBV6-6	TRBD1
CASSPGSSNQPQHF	TGTGCCAGCAGCCCGGGTTCCAGCAATCAGCCCCAGCATTTT	TRBJ1-5	.	TRBV6-5	.
CASSLEWGLSYEQYF	TGTGCCAGCAGCTTAGAGTGGGGGCTTTCCTACGAGCAGTACTTC	TRBJ2-7	.	TRBV11-2	.
CASSENPGQGAGLYGYTF	TGTGCCAGCAGTGAAAATCCGGGACAGGGGGCTGGGTTATATGGCTACACCTTC	TRBJ1-2	once	TRBV6-1	TRBD1
CASSQGPQGSNQPQHF	TGTGCCAGCAGCCAAGGCCCTCAGGGGAGCAATCAGCCCCAGCATTTT	TRBJ1-5	.	TRBV3-1/TRBV3-2	.
CASSLAGGFEAFF	TGCGCCAGCAGCTTGGCCGGGGGATTTGAAGCTTTCTTT	TRBJ1-1	once	TRBV5-1	.
CASTRGHSNQPQHF	TGTGCCAGCACCCGGGGTCATAGCAATCAGCCCCAGCATTTT	TRBJ1-5	.	TRBV2	.
CASNTQGGNSPLHF	TGTGCCAGCAATACCCAGGGCGGTAATTCACCCCTCCACTTT	TRBJ1-6	once	TRBV28	.
CASSPQGRNTEAFF	TGCGCCAGCAGCCCCCAGGGAAGGAACACTGAAGCTTTCTTT	TRBJ1-1	once	TRBV4-3	.
CASSTLGTAGNTIYF	TGTGCCAGCAGTACCCTCGGGACTGCCGGAAACACCATATATTTT	TRBJ1-3	.	TRBV28	.
CSVVTYRAIYF	TGCAGCGTTGTGACGTATCGGGCCATATATTTT	TRBJ1-3	.	TRBV29-1	.
CASSQGYGNYGYTF	TGTGCCAGCAGTCAGGGGTACGGGAACTATGGCTACACCTTC	TRBJ1-2	.	TRBV6-5	.
CATGGSGGSYNEQFF	TGTGCCACGGGGGGAAGCGGGGGCTCCTACAATGAGCAGTTCTTC	TRBJ2-1	.	TRBV10-3	TRBD2
CASSHLLAGVGDTQYF	TGCGCCAGCAGCCACCTACTAGCGGGGGTTGGGGATACGCAGTATTTT	TRBJ2-3	.	TRBV4-1	TRBD2
CASSMGQGRQETQYF	TGCGCCAGCAGCATGGGACAGGGTAGGCAAGAGACCCAGTACTTC	TRBJ2-5	.	TRBV5-1	TRBD1
CASKNPGQGNTIYF	TGTGCCAGCAAAAATCCGGGACAGGGAAACACCATATATTTT	TRBJ1-3	.	TRBV2	TRBD1
CASSEDRTGNTIYF	TGTGCCAGCAGCGAGGACAGAACGGGAAACACCATATATTTT	TRBJ1-3	.	TRBV27	.